What follows are 5 T cell receptor beta chains derived from one specimen sequenced in a study of cytomegalovirus exposure and HLA in healthy donors. This PCR relied on a set of 60 Vbeta primers and 13 Jbeta primers. Assay: immunoSEQ multiplex PCR; the TCRdb copy retains only in-frame clones and omits some. The sample lists 130,000 or so clones; 8.5% to 9% were seen once. The specimen sequenced was PBMCs. Every receptor here comes from a woman aged 40 to 50 in good health and CMV-seropositive.

To note about this clone: The sample holds other DNA sequences that translate to the same CDR3. The chain joins TRBV5-1 to TRBJ1-1; no definite D call. The germline V gene encodes CDR1 SGHRS and CDR2 YFSETQ. V was pared by 4 bases and J by 3 bases, with 16 bases between. The CDR3 is 15 amino acids. CDR3 nucleotides: TGCGCCAGCAGCCCCGTCGGGTCAGCGGACACTGAAGCTTTCTTT. Translating gives CASSPVGSADTEAFF. Looking up the rest from reference TRBV5-1 and TRBJ1-1 gives the full variable domain: KAGVTQTPRYLIKTRGQQVTLSCSPISGHRSVSWYQQTPGQGLQFLFEYFSETQRNKGNFPGRFSGRQFSNSRSEMNVSTLELGDSALYLCASSPVGSADTEAFFGQGTRLTVV.

This clone was seen a handful of times. J is TRBJ2-7 and V is TRBV2; TRBD2 is a possible D gene (6 bases). This CDR3 has 9 residues. Germline-derived CDR1 and CDR2 are SNHLY and FYNNEI. V was trimmed by 8 bases and J by 7 bases, leaving 6 bases between them. The CDR3 coding sequence is TGTGCCAGCGGGGGGGAGCAGTACTTC. Translating it yields CASGGEQYF. The whole variable domain, filled in from reference TRBV2 and TRBJ2-7, reads EPEVTQTPSHQVTQMGQEVILRCVPISNHLYFYWYRQILGQKVEFLVSFYNNEISEKSEIFDDQFSVERPDGSNFTLKIRSTKLEDSAMYFCASGGEQYFGPGTRLTVT.

This clone was observed a few times. CDR3 coding DNA: TGTGCCAGCTCCCGCGGGGGAGCTGAAGCTTTCTTT. Amino acid sequence: CASSRGGAEAFF. The gene calls are TRBV27 and TRBJ1-1; tentative D call: TRBD1 (5 bases). The CDR3 runs 12 residues. The V end lost 8 bases, the J end lost 6 bases, and 13 bases lay between the germline ends. The germline CDR1 and CDR2 sequences are MNHEY and SMNVEV (reference sequence).

A few counts support this clone. The chain employs TRBV6-5 and TRBJ1-6; 10 nucleotides line up with TRBD1. CDR1 MNHEY and CDR2 SVGAGI come from the germline V gene. J lost 5 bases, V lost 7 bases, and 5 bases had no gene match. CDR3 length: 15 amino acids. The CDR3 nucleotides read TGTGCCAGCAAACAGGACAGGGGGGATAATTCACCCCTCCACTTT. Its protein is CASKQDRGDNSPLHF.

This clone was seen only a few times. The chain uses TRBV15 and TRBJ1-4, with D perhaps TRBD1 (6 bases). The CDR3 length is 16 residues. Germline V gene sequence: CDR1 LNHNV, CDR2 YYDKDF (reference sequence). With 2 bases removed from V and 4 bases from J, the gap between germline ends came to 14 bases. In DNA, the CDR3 is TGTGCCACCAGCAGAACCCGACAGGCCCTTAATGAAAAACTGTTTTTT. It is translated as CATSRTRQALNEKLFF.